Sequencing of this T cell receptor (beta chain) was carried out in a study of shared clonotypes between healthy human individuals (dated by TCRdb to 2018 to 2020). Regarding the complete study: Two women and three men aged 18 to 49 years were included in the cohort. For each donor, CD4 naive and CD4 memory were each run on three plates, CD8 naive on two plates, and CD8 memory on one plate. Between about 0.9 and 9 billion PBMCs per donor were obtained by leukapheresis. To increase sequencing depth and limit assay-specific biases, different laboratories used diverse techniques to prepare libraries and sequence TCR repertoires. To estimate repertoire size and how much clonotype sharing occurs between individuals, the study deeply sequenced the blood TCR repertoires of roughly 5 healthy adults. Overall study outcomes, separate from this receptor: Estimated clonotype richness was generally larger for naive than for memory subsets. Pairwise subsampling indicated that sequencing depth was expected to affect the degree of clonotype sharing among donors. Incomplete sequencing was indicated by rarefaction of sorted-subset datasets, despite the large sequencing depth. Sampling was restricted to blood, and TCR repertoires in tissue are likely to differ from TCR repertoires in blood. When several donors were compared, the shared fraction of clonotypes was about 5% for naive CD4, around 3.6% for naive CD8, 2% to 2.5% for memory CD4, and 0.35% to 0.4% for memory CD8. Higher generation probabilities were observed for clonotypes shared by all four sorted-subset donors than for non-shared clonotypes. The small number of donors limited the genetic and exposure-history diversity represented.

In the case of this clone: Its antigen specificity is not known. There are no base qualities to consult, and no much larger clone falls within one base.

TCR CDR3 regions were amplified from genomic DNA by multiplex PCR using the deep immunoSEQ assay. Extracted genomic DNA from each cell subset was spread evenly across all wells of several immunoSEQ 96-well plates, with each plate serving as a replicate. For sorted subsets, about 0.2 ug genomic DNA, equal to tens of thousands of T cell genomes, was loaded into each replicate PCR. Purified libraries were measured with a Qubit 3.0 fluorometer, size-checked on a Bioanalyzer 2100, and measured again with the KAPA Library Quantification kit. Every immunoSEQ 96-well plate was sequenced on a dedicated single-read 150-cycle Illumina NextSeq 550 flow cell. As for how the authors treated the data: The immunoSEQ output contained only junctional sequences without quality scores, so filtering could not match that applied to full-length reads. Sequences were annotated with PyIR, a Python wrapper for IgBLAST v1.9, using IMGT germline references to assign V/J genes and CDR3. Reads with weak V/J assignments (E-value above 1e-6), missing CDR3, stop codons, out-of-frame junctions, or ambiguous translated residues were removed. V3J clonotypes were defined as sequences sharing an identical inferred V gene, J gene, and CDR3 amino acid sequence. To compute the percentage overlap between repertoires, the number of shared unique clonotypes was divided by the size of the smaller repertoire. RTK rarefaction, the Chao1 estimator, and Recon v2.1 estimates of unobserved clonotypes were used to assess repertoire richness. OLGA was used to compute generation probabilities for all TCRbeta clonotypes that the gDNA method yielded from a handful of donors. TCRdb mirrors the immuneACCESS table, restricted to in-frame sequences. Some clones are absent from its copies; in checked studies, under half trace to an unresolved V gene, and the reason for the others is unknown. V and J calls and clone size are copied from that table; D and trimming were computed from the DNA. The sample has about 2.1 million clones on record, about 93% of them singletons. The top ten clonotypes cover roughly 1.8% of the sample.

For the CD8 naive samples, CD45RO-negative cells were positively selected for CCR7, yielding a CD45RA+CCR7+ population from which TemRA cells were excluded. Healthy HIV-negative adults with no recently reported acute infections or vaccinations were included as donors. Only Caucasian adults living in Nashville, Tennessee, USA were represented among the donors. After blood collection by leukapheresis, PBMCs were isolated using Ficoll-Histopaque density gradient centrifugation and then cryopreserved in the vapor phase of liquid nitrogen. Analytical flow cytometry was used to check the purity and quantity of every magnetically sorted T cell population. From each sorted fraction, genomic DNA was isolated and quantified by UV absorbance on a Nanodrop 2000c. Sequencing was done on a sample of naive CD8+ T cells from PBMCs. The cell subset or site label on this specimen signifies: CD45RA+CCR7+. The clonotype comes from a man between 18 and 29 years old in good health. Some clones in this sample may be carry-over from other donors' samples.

This receptor carries the CDR3 CASSETGEGSPLHF. The sequenced DNA is TGTGCCAGCAGCGAGACAGGGGAAGGTTCACCCCTCCACTTT. The chain couples TRBV9 to TRBJ1-6, with 8 bases aligning to TRBD1. The V end gives up 3 bases and the J end 9 bases, leaving 5 bases in the junction not matched to a gene. The CDR3, cysteine through phenylalanine, is 14 amino acids long. Kept here is only the CDR3 DNA, which spans 42 bases and is read in frame from base 1. Per the germline V gene, SGDLS is the CDR1 and YYNGEE is the CDR2. Joined to the reference TRBV9 and TRBJ1-6 proteins, this CDR3 gives the full variable domain: DSGVTQTPKHLITATGQRVTLRCSPRSGDLSVYWYQQSLDQGLQFLIQYYNGEERAKGNILERFSAQQFPDLHSELNLSSLELGDSALYFCASSETGEGSPLHFGNGTRLTVT.